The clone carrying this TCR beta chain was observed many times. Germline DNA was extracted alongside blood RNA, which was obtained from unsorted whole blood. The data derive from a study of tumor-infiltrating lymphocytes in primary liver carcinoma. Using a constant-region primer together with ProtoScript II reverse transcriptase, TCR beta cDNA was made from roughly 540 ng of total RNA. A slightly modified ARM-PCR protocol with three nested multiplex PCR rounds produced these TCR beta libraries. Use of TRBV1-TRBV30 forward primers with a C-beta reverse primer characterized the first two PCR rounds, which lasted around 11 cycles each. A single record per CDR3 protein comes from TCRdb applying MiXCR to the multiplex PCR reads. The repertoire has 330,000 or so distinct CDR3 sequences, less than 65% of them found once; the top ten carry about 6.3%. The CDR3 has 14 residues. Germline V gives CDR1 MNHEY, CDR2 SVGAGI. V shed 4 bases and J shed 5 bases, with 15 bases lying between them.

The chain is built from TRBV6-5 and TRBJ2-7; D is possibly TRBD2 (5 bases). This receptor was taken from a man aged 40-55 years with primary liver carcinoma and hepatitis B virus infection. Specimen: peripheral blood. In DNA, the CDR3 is TGTGCCAGCAGTTCCCCCGGGATAAACGACGAGCAGTACTTC. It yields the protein CASSSPGINDEQYF.